Each of the 7 T cell receptor beta chains below was sequenced from the same sample in a study of radiotherapy plus CTLA-4 blockade in lung cancer (dated by TCRdb to the late 2010s). Library creation used the immunoSEQ multiplex PCR assay. Drawn from immuneACCESS, this table holds only the in-frame rearrangements with V and J called that TCRdb kept. Clones are partly lost; checked studies trace under half to an unresolved V gene and leave the rest unexplained. The sample yields about 46,000 clones; around 79% were counted once. The biggest ten clones account for approximately 9% of the sample. The material was peripheral blood, obtained from a patient treated with radiotherapy plus ipilimumab. The receptors derive from a human donor with non-small cell lung cancer who had a complete response to radiotherapy plus ipilimumab.

The CDR3 here is CASSFGGGGTYGYTF. The CDR3 DNA sequence: TGTGCCAGCAGCTTCGGCGGCGGGGGAACCTATGGCTACACCTTC. The V and J genes are TRBV7-9 and TRBJ1-2, with D perhaps matching TRBD1 (5 bases). V lost 3 bases to trimming and J lost 4 bases, with 15 bases between them. This CDR3 region has 15 residues. Germline V gene lookup returns CDR1 SEHNR and CDR2 FQNEAQ (reference sequence).

The chain recombines TRBV30 with TRBJ2-1; 7 bases agree with TRBD1. V was pared by 1 base and J by 0 bases, with 0 bases of the junction left unmatched. This CDR3 has 14 amino acids. Germline CDR1 reads GTSNPN; CDR2 reads SVGIG (reference sequence). This CDR3 is CAWSGDSSYNEQFF. The DNA of the CDR3 is TGTGCCTGGAGTGGGGACAGCTCCTACAATGAGCAGTTCTTC.

The chain joins TRBV12-5 to TRBJ1-1, with D unresolved. Per germline, CDR1 LGHNT and CDR2 FRNRAP. The V and J ends lost 6 bases and 2 bases respectively, with 7 bases between them. The CDR3 length is 12 residues. CDR3 region: CASGYDNTEAFF. DNA for the CDR3: TGTGCTAGTGGCTACGATAACACTGAAGCTTTCTTT.

The chain combines TRBV7-9 with TRBJ2-7; D is unclear. V lost 5 bases and J lost 2, with 4 bases in between. From germline, CDR1 is SEHNR and CDR2 FQNEAQ (reference sequence). CDR3 length: 11 amino acids. CDR3 protein: CASSETYEQYF. DNA of the CDR3: TGTGCCAGCAGCGAGACCTACGAGCAGTACTTC.

This rearrangement joins TRBV19 to TRBJ1-2; possible D gene TRBD1, 5 bases. The V end was cut by 5 bases, the J end by 7 bases, with 14 bases between. This CDR3 has 13 amino acids. Per germline, CDR1 LNHDA and CDR2 SQIVND (reference sequence). The CDR3 reads CASSPQGRVGYTF. In nucleotides, the CDR3 is TGTGCCAGTAGTCCTCAGGGAAGGGTTGGCTACACCTTC.

The chain is built from TRBV7-2 and TRBJ2-3; tentative D call: TRBD2 (7 bases). The CDR3 consists of 15 residues. Trimming pared 2 bases from V and 8 bases from J, leaving 17 bases between. Germline V gene sequence: CDR1 SGHTA, CDR2 FQGNSA. The chain's CDR3 is CASSLRGTSGGTQYF. The CDR3 region has the DNA TGTGCCAGCAGCTTAAGGGGGACCTCGGGAGGTACGCAGTATTTT. The full variable domain, with the rest looked up from reference TRBV7-2 and TRBJ2-3, is GAGVSQSPSNKVTEKGKDVELRCDPISGHTALYWYRQSLGQGLEFLIYFQGNSAPDKSGLPSDRFSAERTGGSVSTLTIQRTQQEDSAVYLCASSLRGTSGGTQYFGPGTRLTVL.

The chain couples TRBV14 to TRBJ2-2, with D possibly being TRBD1 (7 bases). Germline V gives CDR1 SGHDN, CDR2 FVKESK. Trimming stripped 2 bases from V and 0 bases from J, with 13 bases between. This CDR3 is built from 17 residues. CDR3 residues: CASSQIGGTANTGELFF. The CDR3 nucleotides read TGTGCCAGCAGCCAAATAGGGGGGACAGCGAACACCGGGGAGCTGTTTTTT.